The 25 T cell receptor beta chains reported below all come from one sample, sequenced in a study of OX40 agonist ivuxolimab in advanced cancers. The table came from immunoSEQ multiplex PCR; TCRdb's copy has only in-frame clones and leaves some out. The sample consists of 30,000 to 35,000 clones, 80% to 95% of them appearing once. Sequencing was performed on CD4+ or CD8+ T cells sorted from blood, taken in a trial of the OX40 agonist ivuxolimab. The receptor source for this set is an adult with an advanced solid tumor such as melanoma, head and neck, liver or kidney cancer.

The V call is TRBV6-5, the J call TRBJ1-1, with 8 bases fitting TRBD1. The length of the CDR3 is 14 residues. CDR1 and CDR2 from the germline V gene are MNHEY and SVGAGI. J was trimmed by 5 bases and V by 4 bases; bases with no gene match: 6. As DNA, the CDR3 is TGTGCCAGCAGTTCCCAGGGGGCACGGACTGAAGCTTTCTTT. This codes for CASSSQGARTEAFF.

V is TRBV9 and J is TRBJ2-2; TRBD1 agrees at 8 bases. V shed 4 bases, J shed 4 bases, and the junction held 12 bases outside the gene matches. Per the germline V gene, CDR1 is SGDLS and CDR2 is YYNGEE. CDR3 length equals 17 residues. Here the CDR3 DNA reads TGTGCCAGCAGCCCCCTATCGACAGGGGCGAGCACCGGGGAGCTGTTTTTT. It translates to CASSPLSTGASTGELFF.

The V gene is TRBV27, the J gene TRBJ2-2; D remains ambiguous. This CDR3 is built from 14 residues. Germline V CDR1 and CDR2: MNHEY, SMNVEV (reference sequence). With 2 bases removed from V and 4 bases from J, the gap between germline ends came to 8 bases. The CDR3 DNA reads TGTGCCAGCAGTTTAGCTAGGATCACCGGGGAGCTGTTTTTT. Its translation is CASSLARITGELFF.

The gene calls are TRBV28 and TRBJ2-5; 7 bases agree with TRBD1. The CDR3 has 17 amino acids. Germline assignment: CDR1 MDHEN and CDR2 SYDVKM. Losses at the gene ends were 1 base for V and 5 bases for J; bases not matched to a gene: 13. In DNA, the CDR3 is TGTGCCAGCAGTTTATTCGGGCAGGGGGTTGATTGGGAGACCCAGTACTTC. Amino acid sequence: CASSLFGQGVDWETQYF.

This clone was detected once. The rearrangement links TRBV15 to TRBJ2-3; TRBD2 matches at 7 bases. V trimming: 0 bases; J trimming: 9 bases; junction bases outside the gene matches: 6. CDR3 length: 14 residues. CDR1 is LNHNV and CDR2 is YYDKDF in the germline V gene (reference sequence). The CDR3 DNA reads TGTGCCACCAGCAGAGATGCGGGACTAAAGACGCAGTATTTT. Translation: CATSRDAGLKTQYF.

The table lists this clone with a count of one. The CDR3 sequence is CASSLVGSGRARQFF. The CDR3 coding sequence is TGTGCCAGCAGCTTAGTTGGTAGCGGGAGGGCCCGGCAGTTCTTC. The chain couples TRBV11-2 to TRBJ2-1; 11 nucleotides line up with TRBD2. CDR1 SGHAT and CDR2 FQNNGV come from the germline V gene. Unmatched junction bases numbered 8, after V lost 1 base and J lost 12 bases. The CDR3 is 15 residues long.

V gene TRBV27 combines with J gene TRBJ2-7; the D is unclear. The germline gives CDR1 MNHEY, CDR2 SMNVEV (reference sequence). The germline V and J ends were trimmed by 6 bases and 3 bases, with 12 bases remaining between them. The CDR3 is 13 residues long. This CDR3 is CASSKGPSYEQYF. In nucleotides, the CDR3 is TGTGCCAGCAGCAAGGGTCCTAGCTACGAGCAGTACTTC.

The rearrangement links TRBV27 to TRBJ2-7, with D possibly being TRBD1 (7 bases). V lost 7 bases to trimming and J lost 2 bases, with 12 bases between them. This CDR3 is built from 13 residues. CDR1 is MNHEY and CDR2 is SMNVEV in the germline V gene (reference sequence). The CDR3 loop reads CASKGAGPYEQYF. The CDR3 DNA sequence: TGTGCCAGCAAGGGGGCGGGACCCTACGAGCAGTACTTC.

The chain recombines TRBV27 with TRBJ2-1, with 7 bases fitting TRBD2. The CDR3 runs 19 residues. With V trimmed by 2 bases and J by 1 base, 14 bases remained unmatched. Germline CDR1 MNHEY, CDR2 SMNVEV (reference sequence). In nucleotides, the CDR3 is TGTGCCAGCAGTTTAGAGCCTGGTGGACTAGTATTGTCCTACAATGAGCAGTTCTTC. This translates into CASSLEPGGLVLSYNEQFF.

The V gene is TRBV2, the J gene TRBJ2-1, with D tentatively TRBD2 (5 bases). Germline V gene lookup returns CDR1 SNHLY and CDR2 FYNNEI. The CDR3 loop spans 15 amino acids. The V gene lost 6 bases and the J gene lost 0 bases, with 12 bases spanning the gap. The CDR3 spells CASSVLELSYNEQFF. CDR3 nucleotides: TGTGCCAGCAGCGTACTAGAACTCTCCTACAATGAGCAGTTCTTC.

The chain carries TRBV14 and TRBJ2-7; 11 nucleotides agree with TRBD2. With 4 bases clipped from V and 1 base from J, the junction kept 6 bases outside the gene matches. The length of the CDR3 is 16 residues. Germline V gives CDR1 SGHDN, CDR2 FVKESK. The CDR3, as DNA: TGTGCCAGCAGCCCGAGGGGACTAGCGGATTCCTACGAGCAGTACTTC. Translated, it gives CASSPRGLADSYEQYF.

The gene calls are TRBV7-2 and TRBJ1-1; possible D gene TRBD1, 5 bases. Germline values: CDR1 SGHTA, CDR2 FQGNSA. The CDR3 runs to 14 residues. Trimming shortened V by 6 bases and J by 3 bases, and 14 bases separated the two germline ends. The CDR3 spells CASRGEWDDTEAFF. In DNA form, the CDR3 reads TGTGCCAGCAGGGGGGAGTGGGACGACACTGAAGCTTTCTTT.

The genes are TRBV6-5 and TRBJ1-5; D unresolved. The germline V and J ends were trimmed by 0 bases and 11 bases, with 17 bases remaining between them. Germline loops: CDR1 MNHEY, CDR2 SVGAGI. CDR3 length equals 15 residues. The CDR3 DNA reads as TGTGCCAGCAGTTACTCGGCGGGGAGCAGAATGGCCCAGCATTTT. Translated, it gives CASSYSAGSRMAQHF.

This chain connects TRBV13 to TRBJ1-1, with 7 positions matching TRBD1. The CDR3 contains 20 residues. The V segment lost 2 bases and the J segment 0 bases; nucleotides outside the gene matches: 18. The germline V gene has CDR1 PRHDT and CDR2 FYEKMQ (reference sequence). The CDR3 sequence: CASSLSLHERGGGMNTEAFF. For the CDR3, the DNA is TGTGCCAGCAGCTTAAGCCTACACGAGAGGGGAGGGGGCATGAACACTGAAGCTTTCTTT.

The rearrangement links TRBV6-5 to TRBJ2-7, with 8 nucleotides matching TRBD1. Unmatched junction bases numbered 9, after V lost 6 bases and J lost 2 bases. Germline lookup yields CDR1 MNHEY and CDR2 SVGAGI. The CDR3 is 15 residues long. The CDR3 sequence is CASSTGQVFPYEQYF. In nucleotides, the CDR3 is TGTGCCAGCAGCACGGGACAGGTCTTTCCCTACGAGCAGTACTTC.

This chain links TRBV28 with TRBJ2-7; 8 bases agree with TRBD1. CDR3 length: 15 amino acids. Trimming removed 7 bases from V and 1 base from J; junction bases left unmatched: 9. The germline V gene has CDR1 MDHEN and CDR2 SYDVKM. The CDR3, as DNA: TGTGCCAGCACCTCGGACAGGGACTCTTCCTACGAGCAGTACTTC. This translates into CASTSDRDSSYEQYF.

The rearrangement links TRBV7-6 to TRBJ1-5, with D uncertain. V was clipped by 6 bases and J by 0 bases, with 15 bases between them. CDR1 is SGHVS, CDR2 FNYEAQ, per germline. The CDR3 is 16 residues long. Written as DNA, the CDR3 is TGTGCCAGCAGTCCCCTTTCGGGGTATAGCAATCAGCCCCAGCATTTT. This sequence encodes CASSPLSGYSNQPQHF.

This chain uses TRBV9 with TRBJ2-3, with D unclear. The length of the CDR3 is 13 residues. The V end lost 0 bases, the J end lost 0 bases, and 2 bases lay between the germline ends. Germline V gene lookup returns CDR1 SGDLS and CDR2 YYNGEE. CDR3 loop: CASSVESTDTQYF. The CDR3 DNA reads TGTGCCAGCAGCGTAGAGAGCACAGATACGCAGTATTTT.

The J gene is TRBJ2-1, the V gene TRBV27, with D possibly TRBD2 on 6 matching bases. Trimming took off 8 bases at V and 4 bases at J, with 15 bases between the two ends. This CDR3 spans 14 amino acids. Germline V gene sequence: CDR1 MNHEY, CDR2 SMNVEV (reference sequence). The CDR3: CASSPGGRYNEQFF. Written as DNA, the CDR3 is TGTGCCAGCTCCCCTGGGGGGAGATACAATGAGCAGTTCTTC.

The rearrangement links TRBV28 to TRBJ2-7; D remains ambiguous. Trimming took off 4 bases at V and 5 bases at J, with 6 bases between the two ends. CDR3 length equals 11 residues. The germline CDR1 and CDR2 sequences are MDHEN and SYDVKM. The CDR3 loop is CASSSRNEQYF. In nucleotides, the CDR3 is TGTGCCAGCAGTTCCAGGAACGAGCAGTACTTC.

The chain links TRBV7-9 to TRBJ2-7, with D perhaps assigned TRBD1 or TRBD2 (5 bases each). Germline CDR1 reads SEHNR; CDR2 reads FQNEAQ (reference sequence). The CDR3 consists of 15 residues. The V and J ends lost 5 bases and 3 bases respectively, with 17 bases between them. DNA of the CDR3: TGTGCCAGCAGCGGGGGTGACAGACCGTACTACGAGCAGTACTTC. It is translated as CASSGGDRPYYEQYF.

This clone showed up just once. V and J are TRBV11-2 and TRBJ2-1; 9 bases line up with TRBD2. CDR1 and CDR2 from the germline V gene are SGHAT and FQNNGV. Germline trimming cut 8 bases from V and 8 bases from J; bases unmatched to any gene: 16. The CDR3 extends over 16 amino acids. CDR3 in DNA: TGTGCCAGCTTCGGGCCCGCCCGGACTAGCGTTTATGAGCAGTTCTTC. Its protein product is CASFGPARTSVYEQFF.

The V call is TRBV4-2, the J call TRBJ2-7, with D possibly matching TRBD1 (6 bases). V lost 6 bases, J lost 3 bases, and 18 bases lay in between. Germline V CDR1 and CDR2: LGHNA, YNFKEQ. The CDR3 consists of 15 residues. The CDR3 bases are TGTGCCAGCAGAGACCGGGACAAAGCTGGCTACGAGCAGTACTTC. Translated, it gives CASRDRDKAGYEQYF.

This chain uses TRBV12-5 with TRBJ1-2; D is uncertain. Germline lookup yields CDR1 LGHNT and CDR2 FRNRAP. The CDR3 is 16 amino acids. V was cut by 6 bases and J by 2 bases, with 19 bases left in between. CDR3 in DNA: TGTGCTAGTGGCCCTGGGATGTCCGGAACAAACTATGGCTACACCTTC. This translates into CASGPGMSGTNYGYTF.

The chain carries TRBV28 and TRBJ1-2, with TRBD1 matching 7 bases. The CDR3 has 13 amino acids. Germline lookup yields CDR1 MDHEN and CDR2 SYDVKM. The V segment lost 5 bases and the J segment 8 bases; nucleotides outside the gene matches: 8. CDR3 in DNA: TGTGCCAGCAGTCGACAGGGTGCAACAGGCTACACCTTC. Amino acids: CASSRQGATGYTF.